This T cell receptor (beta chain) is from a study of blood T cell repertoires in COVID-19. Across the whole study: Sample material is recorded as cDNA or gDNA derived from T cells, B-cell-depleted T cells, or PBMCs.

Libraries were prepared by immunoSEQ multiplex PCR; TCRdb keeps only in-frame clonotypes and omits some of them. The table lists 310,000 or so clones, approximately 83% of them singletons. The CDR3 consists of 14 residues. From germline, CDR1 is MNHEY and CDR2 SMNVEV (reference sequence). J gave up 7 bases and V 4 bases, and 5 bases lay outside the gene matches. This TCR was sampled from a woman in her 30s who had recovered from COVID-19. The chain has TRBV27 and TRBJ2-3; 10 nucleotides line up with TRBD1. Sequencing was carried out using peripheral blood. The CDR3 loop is CASSSRDRGYTQYF. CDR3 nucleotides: TGTGCCAGCAGTTCCCGGGACAGGGGTTATACGCAGTATTTT.